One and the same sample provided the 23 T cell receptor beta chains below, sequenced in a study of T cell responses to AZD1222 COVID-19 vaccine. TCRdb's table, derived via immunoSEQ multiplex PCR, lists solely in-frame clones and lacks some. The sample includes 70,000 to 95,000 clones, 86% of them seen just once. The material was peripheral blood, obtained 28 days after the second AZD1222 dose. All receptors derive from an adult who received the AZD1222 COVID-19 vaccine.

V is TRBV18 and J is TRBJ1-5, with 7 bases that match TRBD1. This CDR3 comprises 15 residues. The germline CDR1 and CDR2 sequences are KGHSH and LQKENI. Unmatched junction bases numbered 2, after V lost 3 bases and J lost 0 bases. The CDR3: CASSPTGNSNQPQHF. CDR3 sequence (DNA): TGTGCCAGCTCACCGACAGGGAATAGCAATCAGCCCCAGCATTTT.

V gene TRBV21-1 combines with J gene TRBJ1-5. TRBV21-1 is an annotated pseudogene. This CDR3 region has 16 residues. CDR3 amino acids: CASPGRGKDSNQPQHF. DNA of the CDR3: TGTGCCAGCCCAGGACGGGGGAAAGATAGCAATCAGCCCCAGCATTTT.

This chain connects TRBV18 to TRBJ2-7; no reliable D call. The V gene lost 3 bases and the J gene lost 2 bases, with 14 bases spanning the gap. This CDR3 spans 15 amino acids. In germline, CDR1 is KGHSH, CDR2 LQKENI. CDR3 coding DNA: TGTGCCAGCTCACCGAACGGACGGCTAACCTACGAGCAGTACTTC. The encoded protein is CASSPNGRLTYEQYF.

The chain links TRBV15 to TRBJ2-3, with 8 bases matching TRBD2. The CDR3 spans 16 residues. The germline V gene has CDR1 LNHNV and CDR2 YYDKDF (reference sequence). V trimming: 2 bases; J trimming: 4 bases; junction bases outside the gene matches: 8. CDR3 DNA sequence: TGTGCCACCAGCAGACAACTCCGGGGGGGCGCAGATACGCAGTATTTT. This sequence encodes CATSRQLRGGADTQYF.

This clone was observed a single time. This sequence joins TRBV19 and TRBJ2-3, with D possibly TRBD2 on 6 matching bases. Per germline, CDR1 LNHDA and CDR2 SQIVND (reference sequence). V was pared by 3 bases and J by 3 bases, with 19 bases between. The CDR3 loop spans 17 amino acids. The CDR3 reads CASSIAPGGRRTDTQYF. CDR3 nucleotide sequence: TGTGCCAGTAGTATCGCCCCCGGGGGAAGGAGGACAGATACGCAGTATTTT.

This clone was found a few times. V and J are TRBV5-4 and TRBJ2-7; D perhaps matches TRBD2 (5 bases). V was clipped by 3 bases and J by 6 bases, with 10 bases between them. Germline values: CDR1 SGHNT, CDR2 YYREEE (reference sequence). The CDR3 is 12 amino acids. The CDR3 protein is CASSSRRGEQYF. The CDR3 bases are TGTGCCAGCAGCTCCCGCCGGGGCGAGCAGTACTTC. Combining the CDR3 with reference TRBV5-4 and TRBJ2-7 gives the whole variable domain ETGVTQSPTHLIKTRGQQVTLRCSSQSGHNTVSWYQQALGQGPQFIFQYYREEENGRGNFPPRFSGLQFPNYSSELNVNALELDDSALYLCASSSRRGEQYFGPGTRLTVT.

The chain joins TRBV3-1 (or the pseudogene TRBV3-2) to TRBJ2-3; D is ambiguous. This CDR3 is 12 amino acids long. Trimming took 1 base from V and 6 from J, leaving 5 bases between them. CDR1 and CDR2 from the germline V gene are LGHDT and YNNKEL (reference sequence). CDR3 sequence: CASSQGPDTQYF. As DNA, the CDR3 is TGTGCCAGCAGCCAAGGTCCTGATACGCAGTATTTT.

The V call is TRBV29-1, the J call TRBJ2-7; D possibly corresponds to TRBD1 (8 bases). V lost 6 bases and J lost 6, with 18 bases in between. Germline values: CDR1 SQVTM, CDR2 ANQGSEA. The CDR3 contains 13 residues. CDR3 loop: CSVQTSRGLEQYF. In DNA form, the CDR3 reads TGCAGCGTCCAGACTAGCAGGGGGCTCGAGCAGTACTTC.

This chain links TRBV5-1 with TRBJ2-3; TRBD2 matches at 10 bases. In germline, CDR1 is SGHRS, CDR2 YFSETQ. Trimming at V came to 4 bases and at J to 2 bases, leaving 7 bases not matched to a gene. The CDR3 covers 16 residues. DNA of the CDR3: TGCGCCAGCAGCACCCTAGCGGGAGTCGTCACAGATACGCAGTATTTT. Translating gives CASSTLAGVVTDTQYF.

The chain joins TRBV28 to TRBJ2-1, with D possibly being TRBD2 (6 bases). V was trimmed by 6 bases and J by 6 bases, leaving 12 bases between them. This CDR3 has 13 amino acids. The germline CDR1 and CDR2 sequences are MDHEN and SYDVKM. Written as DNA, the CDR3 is TGTGCCAGCAGGCGAGCGGAGGGCAATGAGCAGTTCTTC. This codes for CASRRAEGNEQFF.

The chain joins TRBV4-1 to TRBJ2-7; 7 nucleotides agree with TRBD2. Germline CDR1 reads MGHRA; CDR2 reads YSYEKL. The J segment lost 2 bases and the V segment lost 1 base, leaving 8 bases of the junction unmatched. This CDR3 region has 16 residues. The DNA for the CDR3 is TGCGCCAGCAGCCAAGGCCCCGGGGGACTACCCTACGAGCAGTACTTC. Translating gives CASSQGPGGLPYEQYF.

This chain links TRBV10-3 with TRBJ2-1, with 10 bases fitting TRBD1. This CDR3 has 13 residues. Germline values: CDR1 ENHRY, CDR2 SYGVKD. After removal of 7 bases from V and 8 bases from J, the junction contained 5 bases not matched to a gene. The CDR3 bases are TGTGCCATCAAAGGACAGGGGGAAGATGAGCAGTTCTTC. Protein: CAIKGQGEDEQFF.

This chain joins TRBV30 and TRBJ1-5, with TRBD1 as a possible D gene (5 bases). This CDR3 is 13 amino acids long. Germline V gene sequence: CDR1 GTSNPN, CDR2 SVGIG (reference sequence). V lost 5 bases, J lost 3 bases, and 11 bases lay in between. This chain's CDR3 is CAWDQGHNQPQHF. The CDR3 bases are TGTGCCTGGGATCAGGGTCACAATCAGCCCCAGCATTTT.

The CDR3: CASSIETGEGQPQHF. CDR3 sequence (DNA): TGTGCCAGCAGTATAGAGACAGGGGAAGGTCAGCCCCAGCATTTT. The rearrangement uses TRBV6-5 and TRBJ1-5; 8 nucleotides agree with TRBD1. With 5 bases clipped from V and 6 bases from J, the junction kept 9 bases outside the gene matches. Per the germline V gene, CDR1 is MNHEY and CDR2 is SVGAGI. The CDR3 contains 15 residues.

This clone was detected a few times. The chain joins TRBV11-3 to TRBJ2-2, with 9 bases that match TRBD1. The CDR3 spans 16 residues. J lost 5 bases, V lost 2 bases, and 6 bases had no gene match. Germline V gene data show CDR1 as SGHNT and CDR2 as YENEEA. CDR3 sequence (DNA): TGTGCCAGCAGCTTACGGGGACAGGGACAAACCGGGGAGCTGTTTTTT. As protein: CASSLRGQGQTGELFF.

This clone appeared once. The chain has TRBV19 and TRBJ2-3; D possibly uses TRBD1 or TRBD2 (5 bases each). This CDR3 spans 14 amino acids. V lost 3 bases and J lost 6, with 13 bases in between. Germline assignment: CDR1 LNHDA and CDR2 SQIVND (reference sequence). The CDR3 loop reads CASSIEGLRDTQYF. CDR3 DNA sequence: TGTGCCAGTAGTATTGAGGGGCTCCGGGATACGCAGTATTTT.

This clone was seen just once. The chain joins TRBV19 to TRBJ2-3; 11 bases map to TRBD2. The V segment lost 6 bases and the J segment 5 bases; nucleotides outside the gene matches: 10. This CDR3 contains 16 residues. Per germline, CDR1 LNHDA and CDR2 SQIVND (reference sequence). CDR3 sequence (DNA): TGTGCCAGTAGGTTACTAGCGGGAGAAGCCCAAGATACGCAGTATTTT. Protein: CASRLLAGEAQDTQYF.

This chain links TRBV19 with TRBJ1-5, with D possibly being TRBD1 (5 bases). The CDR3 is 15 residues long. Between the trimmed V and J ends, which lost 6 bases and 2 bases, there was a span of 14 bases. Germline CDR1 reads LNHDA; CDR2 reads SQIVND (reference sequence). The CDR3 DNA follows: TGTGCCAGTAGGGGGTCAGGGAGGGGCAATCAGCCCCAGCATTTT. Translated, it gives CASRGSGRGNQPQHF.

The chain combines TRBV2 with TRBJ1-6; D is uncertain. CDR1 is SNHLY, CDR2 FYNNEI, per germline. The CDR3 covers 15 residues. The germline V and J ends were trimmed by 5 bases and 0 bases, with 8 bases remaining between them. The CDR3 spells CASSQESSYNSPLHF. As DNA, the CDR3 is TGTGCCAGCAGTCAGGAGAGCTCCTATAATTCACCCCTCCACTTT.

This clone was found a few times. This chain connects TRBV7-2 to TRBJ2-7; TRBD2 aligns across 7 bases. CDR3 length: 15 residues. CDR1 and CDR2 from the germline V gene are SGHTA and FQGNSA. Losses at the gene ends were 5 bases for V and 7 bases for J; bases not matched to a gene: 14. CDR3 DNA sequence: TGTGCCAGCAGCAATGAAGCGGGGAGATCAGGGGAGCAGTACTTC. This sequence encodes CASSNEAGRSGEQYF.

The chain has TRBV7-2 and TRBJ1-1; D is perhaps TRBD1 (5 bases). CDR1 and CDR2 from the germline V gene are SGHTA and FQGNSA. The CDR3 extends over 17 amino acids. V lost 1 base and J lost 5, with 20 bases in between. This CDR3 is CASSLGAAGVLGTEAFF. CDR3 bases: TGTGCCAGCAGCTTAGGGGCTGCGGGGGTCTTAGGGACTGAAGCTTTCTTT.

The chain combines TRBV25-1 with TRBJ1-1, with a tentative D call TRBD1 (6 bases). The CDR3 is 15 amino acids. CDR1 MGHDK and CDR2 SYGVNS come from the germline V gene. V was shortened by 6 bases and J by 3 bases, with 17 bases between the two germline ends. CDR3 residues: CASSFGTLGDTEAFF. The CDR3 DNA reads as TGTGCCAGCAGCTTCGGGACATTGGGAGACACTGAAGCTTTCTTT.

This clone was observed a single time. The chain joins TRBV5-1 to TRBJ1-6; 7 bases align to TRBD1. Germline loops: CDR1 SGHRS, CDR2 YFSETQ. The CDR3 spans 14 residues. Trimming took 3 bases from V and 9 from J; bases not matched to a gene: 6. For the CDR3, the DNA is TGCGCCAGCAGCTCACAGGGGAGCTCTTCACCCCTCCACTTT. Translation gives CASSSQGSSSPLHF.